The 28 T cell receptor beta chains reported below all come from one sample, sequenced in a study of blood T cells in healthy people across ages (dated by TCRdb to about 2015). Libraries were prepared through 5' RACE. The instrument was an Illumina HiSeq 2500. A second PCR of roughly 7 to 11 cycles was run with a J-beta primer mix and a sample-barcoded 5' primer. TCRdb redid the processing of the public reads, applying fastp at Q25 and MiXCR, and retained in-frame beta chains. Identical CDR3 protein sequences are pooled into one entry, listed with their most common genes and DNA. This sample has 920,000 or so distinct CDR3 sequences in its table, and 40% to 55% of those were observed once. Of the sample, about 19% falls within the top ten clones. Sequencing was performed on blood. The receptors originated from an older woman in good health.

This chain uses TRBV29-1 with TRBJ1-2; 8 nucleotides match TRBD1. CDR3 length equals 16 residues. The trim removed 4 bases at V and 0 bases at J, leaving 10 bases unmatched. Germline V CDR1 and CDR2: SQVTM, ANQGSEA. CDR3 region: CSVVGQGSPANYGYTF. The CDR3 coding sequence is TGCAGCGTTGTCGGACAGGGAAGTCCGGCTAACTATGGCTACACCTTC.

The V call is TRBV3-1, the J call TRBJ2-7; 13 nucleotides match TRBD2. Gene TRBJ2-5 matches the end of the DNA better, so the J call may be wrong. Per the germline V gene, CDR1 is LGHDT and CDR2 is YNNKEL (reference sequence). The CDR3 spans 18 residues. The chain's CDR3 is CASSKRLTGLAGKETQYF. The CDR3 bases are TGTGCCAGCAGCAAACGCTTGACGGGACTAGCGGGAAAAGAGACCCAGTACTTC.

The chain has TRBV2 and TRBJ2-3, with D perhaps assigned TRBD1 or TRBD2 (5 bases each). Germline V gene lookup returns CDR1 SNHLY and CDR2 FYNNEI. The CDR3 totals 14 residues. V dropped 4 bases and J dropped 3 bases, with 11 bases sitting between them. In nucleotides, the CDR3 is TGTGCCAGCAGTGGGGCAGGGAGAACAGATACGCAGTATTTT. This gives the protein CASSGAGRTDTQYF.

CDR3 sequence (DNA): TGTGCCAGCAGCTTCCGTGATCTACTTGATGAGCAGTTCTTC. It encodes CASSFRDLLDEQFF. This rearrangement joins TRBV11-2 to TRBJ2-1, with D hard to call. This CDR3 contains 14 residues. V gave up 3 bases and J gave up 8 bases, with 14 bases separating them. Germline loops: CDR1 SGHAT, CDR2 FQNNGV.

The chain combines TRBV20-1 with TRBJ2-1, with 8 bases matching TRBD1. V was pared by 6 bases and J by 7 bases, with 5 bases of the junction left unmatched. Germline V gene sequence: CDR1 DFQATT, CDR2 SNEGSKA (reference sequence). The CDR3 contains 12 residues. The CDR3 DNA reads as TGCAGTGCGGGCAGACAGGGGAATGAGCAGTTCTTC. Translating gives CSAGRQGNEQFF.

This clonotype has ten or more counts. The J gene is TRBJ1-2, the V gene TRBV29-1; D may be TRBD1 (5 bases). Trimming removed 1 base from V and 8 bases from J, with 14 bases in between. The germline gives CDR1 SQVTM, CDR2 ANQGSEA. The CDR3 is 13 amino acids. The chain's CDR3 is CSVEVYSGQGYTF. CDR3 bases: TGCAGCGTTGAAGTTTACTCAGGGCAAGGCTACACCTTC.

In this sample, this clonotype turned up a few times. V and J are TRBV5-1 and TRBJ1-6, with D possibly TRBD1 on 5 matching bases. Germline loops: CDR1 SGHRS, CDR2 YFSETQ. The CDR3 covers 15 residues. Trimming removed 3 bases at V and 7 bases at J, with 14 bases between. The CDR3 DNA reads TGCGCCAGCAGCTCCCTGCAGGGTGACAATTCACCCCTCCACTTT. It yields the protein CASSSLQGDNSPLHF.

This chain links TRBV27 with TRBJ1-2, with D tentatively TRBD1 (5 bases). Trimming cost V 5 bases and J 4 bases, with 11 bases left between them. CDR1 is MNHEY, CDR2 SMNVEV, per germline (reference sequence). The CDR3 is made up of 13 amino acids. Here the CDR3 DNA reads TGTGCCAGCAGTGTAGGGGTAGGCTATGGCTACACCTTC. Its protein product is CASSVGVGYGYTF.

The CDR3 spells CAITPGLPDTQYF. CDR3 DNA sequence: TGTGCCATCACCCCGGGACTACCAGATACGCAGTATTTT. This chain connects TRBV10-3 to TRBJ2-3; 7 bases are a match to TRBD2. CDR1 is ENHRY and CDR2 is SYGVKD in the germline V gene. The CDR3 has 13 residues. Unmatched junction bases numbered 5, after V lost 7 bases and J lost 4 bases.

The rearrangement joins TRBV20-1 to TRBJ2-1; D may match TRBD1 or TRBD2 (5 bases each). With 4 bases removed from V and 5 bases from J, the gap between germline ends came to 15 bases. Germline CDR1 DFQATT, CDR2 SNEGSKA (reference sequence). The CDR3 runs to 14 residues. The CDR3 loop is CSATRDPGDNEQFF. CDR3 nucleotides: TGCAGTGCTACCCGGGACCCCGGGGACAATGAGCAGTTCTTC.

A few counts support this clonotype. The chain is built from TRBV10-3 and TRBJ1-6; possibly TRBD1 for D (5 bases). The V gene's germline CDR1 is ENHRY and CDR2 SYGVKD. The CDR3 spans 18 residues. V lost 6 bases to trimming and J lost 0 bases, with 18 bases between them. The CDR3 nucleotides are TGTGCCATCAGCCGGGACGGAAGGGCGAACTCCTATAATTCACCCCTCCACTTT. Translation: CAISRDGRANSYNSPLHF.

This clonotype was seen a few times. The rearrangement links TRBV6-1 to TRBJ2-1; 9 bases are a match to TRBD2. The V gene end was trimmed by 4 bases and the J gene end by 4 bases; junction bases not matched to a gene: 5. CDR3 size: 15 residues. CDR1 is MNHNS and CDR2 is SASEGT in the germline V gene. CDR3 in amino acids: CASSGSGRLYNEQFF. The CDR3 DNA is TGTGCCAGCAGTGGGAGCGGGAGGCTATACAATGAGCAGTTCTTC.

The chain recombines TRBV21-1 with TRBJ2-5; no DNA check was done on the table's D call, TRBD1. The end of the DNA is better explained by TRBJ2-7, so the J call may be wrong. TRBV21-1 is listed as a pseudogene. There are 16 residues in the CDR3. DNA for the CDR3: TGTGCCAGCAGCAAAGTTAGGCCAGGGGAAGGCTACGAGCAGTACTTC. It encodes CASSKVRPGEGYEQYF.

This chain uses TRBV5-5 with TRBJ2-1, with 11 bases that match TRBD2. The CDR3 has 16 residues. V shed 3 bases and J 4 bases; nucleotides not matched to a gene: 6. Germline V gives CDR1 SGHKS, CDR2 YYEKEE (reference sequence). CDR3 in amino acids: CASSSSGLAEYNEQFF. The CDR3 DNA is TGTGCCAGCAGCTCCTCGGGACTAGCGGAATACAATGAGCAGTTCTTC. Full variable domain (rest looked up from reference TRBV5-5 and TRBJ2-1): DAGVTQSPTHLIKTRGQQVTLRCSPISGHKSVSWYQQVLGQGPQFIFQYYEKEERGRGNFPDRFSARQFPNYSSELNVNALLLGDSALYLCASSSSGLAEYNEQFFGPGTRLTVL.

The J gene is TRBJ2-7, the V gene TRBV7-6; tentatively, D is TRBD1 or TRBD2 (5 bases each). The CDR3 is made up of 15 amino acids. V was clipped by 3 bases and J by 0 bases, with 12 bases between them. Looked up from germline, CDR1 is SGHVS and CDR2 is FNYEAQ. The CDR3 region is CASSFGDPGSYEQYF. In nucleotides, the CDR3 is TGTGCCAGCAGCTTCGGGGACCCCGGCTCCTACGAGCAGTACTTC.

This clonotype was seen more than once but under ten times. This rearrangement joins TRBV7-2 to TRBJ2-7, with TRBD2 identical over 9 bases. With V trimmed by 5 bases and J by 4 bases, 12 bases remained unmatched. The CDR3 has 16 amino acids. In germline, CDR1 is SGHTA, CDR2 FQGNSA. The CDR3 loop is CASSLSGRANLYEQYF. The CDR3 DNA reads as TGTGCCAGCAGCCTTAGCGGGAGAGCAAATCTTTACGAGCAGTACTTC.

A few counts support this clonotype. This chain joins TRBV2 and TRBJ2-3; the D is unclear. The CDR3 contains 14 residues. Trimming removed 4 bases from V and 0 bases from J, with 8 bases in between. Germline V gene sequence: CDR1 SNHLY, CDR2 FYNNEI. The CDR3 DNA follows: TGTGCCAGCAGTGTTCCCGGTAGCACAGATACGCAGTATTTT. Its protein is CASSVPGSTDTQYF.

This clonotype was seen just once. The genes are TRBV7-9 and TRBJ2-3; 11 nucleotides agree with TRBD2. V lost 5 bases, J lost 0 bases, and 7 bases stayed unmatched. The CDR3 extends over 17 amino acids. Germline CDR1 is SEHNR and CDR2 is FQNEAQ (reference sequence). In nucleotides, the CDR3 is TGTGCCAGCAGCCCCCGACTAGCGGGGTCTAGCACAGATACGCAGTATTTT. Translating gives CASSPRLAGSSTDTQYF. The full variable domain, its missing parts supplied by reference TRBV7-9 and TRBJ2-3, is DTGVSQNPRHKITKRGQNVTFRCDPISEHNRLYWYRQTLGQGPEFLTYFQNEAQLEKSRLLSDRFSAERPKGSFSTLEIQRTEQGDSAMYLCASSPRLAGSSTDTQYFGPGTRLTVL.

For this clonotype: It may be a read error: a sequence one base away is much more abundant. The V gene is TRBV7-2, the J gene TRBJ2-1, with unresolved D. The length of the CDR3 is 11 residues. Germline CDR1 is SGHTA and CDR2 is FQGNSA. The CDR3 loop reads CASSLYYEQFF. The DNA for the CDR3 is TGTGCCAGCAGCCTCTACTATGAGCAGTTCTTC. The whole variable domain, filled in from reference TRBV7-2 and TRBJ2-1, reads GAGVSQSPSNKVTEKGKDVELRCDPISGHTALYWYRQSLGQGLEFLIYFQGNSAPDKSGLPSDRFSAERTGGSVSTLTIQRTQQEDSAVYLCASSLYYEQFFGPGTRLTVL.

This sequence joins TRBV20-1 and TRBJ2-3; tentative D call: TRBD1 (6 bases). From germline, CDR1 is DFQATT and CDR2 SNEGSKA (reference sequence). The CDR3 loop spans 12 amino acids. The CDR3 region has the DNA TGCAGCCGACAGGCCCTCATGGATACGCAGTATTTT. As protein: CSRQALMDTQYF.

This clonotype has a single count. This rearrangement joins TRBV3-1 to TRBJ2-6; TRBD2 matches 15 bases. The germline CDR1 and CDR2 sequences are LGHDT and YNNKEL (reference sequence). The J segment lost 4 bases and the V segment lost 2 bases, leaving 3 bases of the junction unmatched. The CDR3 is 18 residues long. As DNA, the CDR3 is TGTGCCAGCAGCCAAAGGACTAGCGGGAGGGGCGGGGCCAACGTCCTGACTTTC. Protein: CASSQRTSGRGGANVLTF.

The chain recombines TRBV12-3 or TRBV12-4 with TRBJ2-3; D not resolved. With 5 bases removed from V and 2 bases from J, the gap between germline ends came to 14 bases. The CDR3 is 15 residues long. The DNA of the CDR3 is TGTGCCAGCAGTCTCGGACGAGCGATCACAGATACGCAGTATTTT. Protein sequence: CASSLGRAITDTQYF.

As DNA, the CDR3 is TGTGCCAGCAGCCCCCAGGGAACGGCCAAAAACATTCAGTACTTC. It is translated as CASSPQGTAKNIQYF. The genes are TRBV27 and TRBJ2-4; tentative D call: TRBD1 (5 bases). Germline CDR1 reads MNHEY; CDR2 reads SMNVEV (reference sequence). The CDR3 length is 15 residues. The V end was cut by 6 bases, the J end by 1 base, with 13 bases between.

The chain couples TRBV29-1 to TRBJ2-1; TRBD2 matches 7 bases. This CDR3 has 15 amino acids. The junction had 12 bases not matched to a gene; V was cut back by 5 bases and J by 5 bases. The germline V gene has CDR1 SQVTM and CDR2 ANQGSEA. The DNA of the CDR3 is TGCAGCGTTCTGGGTCGCCCTAGCGGAGACAATGAGCAGTTCTTC. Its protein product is CSVLGRPSGDNEQFF.

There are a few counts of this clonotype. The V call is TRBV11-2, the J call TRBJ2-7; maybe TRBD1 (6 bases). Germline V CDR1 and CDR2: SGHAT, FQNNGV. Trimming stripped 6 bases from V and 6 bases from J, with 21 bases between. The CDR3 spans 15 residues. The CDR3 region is CASSANTGWGAEQYF. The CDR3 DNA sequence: TGTGCCAGCAGTGCGAACACAGGGTGGGGCGCCGAGCAGTACTTC.

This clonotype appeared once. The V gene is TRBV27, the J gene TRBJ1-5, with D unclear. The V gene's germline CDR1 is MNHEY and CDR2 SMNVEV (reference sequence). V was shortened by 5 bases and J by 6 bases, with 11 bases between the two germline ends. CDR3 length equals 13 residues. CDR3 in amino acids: CASSQTWGQPQHF. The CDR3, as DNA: TGTGCCAGCAGTCAGACATGGGGTCAGCCCCAGCATTTT.

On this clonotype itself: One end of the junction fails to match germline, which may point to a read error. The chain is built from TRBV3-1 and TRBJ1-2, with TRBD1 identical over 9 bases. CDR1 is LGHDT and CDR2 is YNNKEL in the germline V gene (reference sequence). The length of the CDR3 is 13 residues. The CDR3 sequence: CARSQGTGTGYTF. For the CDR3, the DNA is TGTGCCAGAAGCCAAGGGACAGGGACCGGCTACACCTTC.

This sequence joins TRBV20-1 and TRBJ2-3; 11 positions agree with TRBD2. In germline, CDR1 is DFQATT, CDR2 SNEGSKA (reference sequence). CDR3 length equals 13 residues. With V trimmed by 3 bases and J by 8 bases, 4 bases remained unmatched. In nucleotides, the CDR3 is TGCAGTGCTAGTAAGGGGACTAGCGGTACGCAGTATTTT. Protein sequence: CSASKGTSGTQYF.